These 24 T cell receptor beta chains originate from one sample sequenced in a study of graft-versus-host responses after intestinal transplantation. Sequenced by immunoSEQ multiplex PCR; TCRdb stores in-frame clones only, minus some. Of tens of thousands of clones listed, approximately 93% are singletons. This specimen was PBMCs, taken 156 days after intestinal transplant. Source of these receptors: a human patient who received an intestinal transplant, so some T cells may come from the graft donor.

Remarks on this clone: Other DNA sequences in this specimen translate into the identical CDR3. The gene calls are TRBV19 and TRBJ1-2; no firm D call. Trimming took off 2 bases at V and 4 bases at J, with 5 bases between the two ends. CDR3 size: 12 residues. In germline, CDR1 is LNHDA, CDR2 SQIVND (reference sequence). In DNA form, the CDR3 reads TGTGCCAGTAGTATACGGAGCTATGGCTACACCTTC. Its translation: CASSIRSYGYTF.

In DNA, the CDR3 is TGTGCTAGTGGTTTGGGCCAATTCCTGGACAGTGGGAACACTGAAGCTTTCTTT. Translation: CASGLGQFLDSGNTEAFF. The genes are TRBV12-5 and TRBJ1-1; tentatively, D is TRBD1 (6 bases). The CDR3 length is 18 residues. Per germline, CDR1 LGHNT and CDR2 FRNRAP. V dropped 1 base and J dropped 1 base, with 19 bases sitting between them.

The chain combines TRBV27 with TRBJ2-7; TRBD2 agrees at 8 bases. The V and J ends lost 3 bases and 4 bases, in that order; junction bases with no gene match: 2. CDR1 and CDR2 (germline): MNHEY, SMNVEV (reference sequence). The CDR3 is made up of 13 amino acids. The CDR3 loop is CASSLGTSYEQYF. The CDR3 nucleotides are TGTGCCAGCAGTTTGGGGACTAGTTACGAGCAGTACTTC.

V and J are TRBV19 and TRBJ2-1, with 8 bases aligning to TRBD1. V gave up 5 bases and J gave up 4 bases; unmatched junction bases: 13. The CDR3 is made up of 17 amino acids. Germline CDR1 is LNHDA and CDR2 is SQIVND (reference sequence). The DNA of the CDR3 is TGTGCCAGTAGTGCCTGGCCCAGGGGGCCCACTTACAATGAGCAGTTCTTC. Its protein product is CASSAWPRGPTYNEQFF. The whole variable domain, remainder taken from reference TRBV19 and TRBJ2-1, is DGGITQSPKYLFRKEGQNVTLSCEQNLNHDAMYWYRQDPGQGLRLIYYSQIVNDFQKGDIAEGYSVSREKKESFPLTVTSAQKNPTAFYLCASSAWPRGPTYNEQFFGPGTRLTVL.

The chain employs TRBV12-5 and TRBJ2-7; 9 bases match TRBD1. Germline V CDR1 and CDR2: LGHNT, FRNRAP. The length of the CDR3 is 13 residues. CDR3 protein: CASDRGFSYEQYF. CDR3 DNA sequence: TGTGCCTCCGACAGGGGGTTTTCCTACGAGCAGTACTTC.

The J gene is TRBJ2-3, the V gene TRBV27; D uncertain. V was trimmed by 6 bases and J by 1 base, leaving 14 bases between them. Germline CDR1 reads MNHEY; CDR2 reads SMNVEV (reference sequence). The CDR3 sequence is 15 residues long. The CDR3 DNA follows: TGTGCCAGCAGCCAACATCCCCGTGGCACAGATACGCAGTATTTT. Amino acid sequence: CASSQHPRGTDTQYF.

This clone was observed a single time. This CDR3 is also generated by other DNA sequences in the sample. V and J are TRBV9 and TRBJ2-3; D is perhaps TRBD2 (5 bases). The CDR3 is 15 amino acids. Germline V gene lookup returns CDR1 SGDLS and CDR2 YYNGEE. The germline V and J ends were trimmed by 0 bases and 0 bases, with 8 bases remaining between them. The CDR3 DNA sequence: TGTGCCAGCAGCGTAGATGGACTTAGCACAGATACGCAGTATTTT. Amino acids: CASSVDGLSTDTQYF.

The V gene is TRBV7-8, the J gene TRBJ1-1, with D unresolved. CDR1 SGHVS and CDR2 FQNEAQ come from the germline V gene. This CDR3 contains 14 residues. Deletions cut 0 bases from V and 10 bases from J, with 15 bases between. This CDR3 reads CASSLALRSRGAFF. CDR3 DNA: TGTGCCAGCAGCTTAGCGCTCCGGTCCCGGGGAGCTTTCTTT.

The CDR3 reads CASSWDGSTEAFF. CDR3 nucleotide sequence: TGTGCCAGCAGTTGGGACGGAAGCACTGAAGCTTTCTTT. This rearrangement joins TRBV6-6 to TRBJ1-1; TRBD1 might be the D (5 bases). This CDR3 comprises 13 residues. V lost 4 bases and J lost 4, with 10 bases in between. Germline V lookup: CDR1 MNHNY, CDR2 SVGAGI (reference sequence).

CDR3 DNA: TGTGCCAGCAGCAATTACCTCCTAGCGGGGGGTTCCTACGAGCAGTACTTC. Protein product: CASSNYLLAGGSYEQYF. The J gene is TRBJ2-7, the V gene TRBV7-9; 11 bases are a match to TRBD2. CDR3 length: 17 amino acids. The ends lost 5 bases at V and 1 base at J; junction bases unmatched: 10. Germline loops: CDR1 SEHNR, CDR2 FQNEAQ (reference sequence).

The chain combines TRBV12-5 with TRBJ2-5; the D gene is possibly TRBD1 (7 bases). Germline CDR1 and CDR2: LGHNT and FRNRAP. Trimming left V 1 base short and J 4 bases short, with 16 bases between. The CDR3 contains 16 residues. CDR3 in DNA: TGTGCTAGTGGTTTGGCCCAGGGGGGTGGGGGAGAGACCCAGTACTTC. As protein: CASGLAQGGGGETQYF.

V is TRBV6-4 and J is TRBJ1-2; D unresolved. CDR3 size: 15 residues. Germline values: CDR1 MRHNA, CDR2 SNTAGT. Trimming left V 0 bases short and J 4 bases short, with 12 bases between. CDR3 DNA: TGTGCCAGCAGTGACTCCGGGTTCCCATCCTATGGCTACACCTTC. It translates to CASSDSGFPSYGYTF.

The chain combines TRBV5-4 with TRBJ1-1; D is unresolved. CDR1 and CDR2 from the germline V gene are SGHNT and YYREEE (reference sequence). V was clipped by 4 bases and J by 2 bases, with 18 bases between them. The CDR3 is 16 residues long. The CDR3 DNA sequence: TGTGCCAGCAGCCTGGTCTTCGGGGTTGCTAACACTGAAGCTTTCTTT. Its protein is CASSLVFGVANTEAFF. The full variable domain, rest sourced from reference TRBV5-4 and TRBJ1-1, is ETGVTQSPTHLIKTRGQQVTLRCSSQSGHNTVSWYQQALGQGPQFIFQYYREEENGRGNFPPRFSGLQFPNYSSELNVNALELDDSALYLCASSLVFGVANTEAFFGQGTRLTVV.

This chain joins TRBV6-1 and TRBJ2-1; 8 bases are a match to TRBD1. The CDR3 sequence is 15 residues long. Germline V gene data show CDR1 as MNHNS and CDR2 as SASEGT. The junction had 8 bases not matched to a gene; V was cut back by 6 bases and J by 4 bases. CDR3 sequence: CASRAGGVGYNEQFF. CDR3 sequence (DNA): TGTGCCAGCAGGGCAGGGGGCGTCGGTTACAATGAGCAGTTCTTC.

This rearrangement joins TRBV11-2 to TRBJ2-1; no reliable D call. The CDR3 totals 16 residues. Trimming took off 4 bases at V and 2 bases at J, with 15 bases between the two ends. Germline V gives CDR1 SGHAT, CDR2 FQNNGV. Here the CDR3 DNA reads TGTGCCAGCAGCTCCGGTTATGGCCTCGCCTACAATGAGCAGTTCTTC. Its translation: CASSSGYGLAYNEQFF. Full variable domain (missing parts from reference TRBV11-2 and TRBJ2-1): EAGVAQSPRYKIIEKRQSVAFWCNPISGHATLYWYQQILGQGPKLLIQFQNNGVVDDSQLPKDRFSAERLKGVDSTLKIQPAKLEDSAVYLCASSSGYGLAYNEQFFGPGTRLTVL.

V gene TRBV19 combines with J gene TRBJ1-1; the match to TRBD1 covers 8 bases. The CDR3 contains 13 residues. CDR1 and CDR2 (germline): LNHDA, SQIVND (reference sequence). Trimming at V came to 7 bases and at J to 4 bases, leaving 5 bases not matched to a gene. The CDR3 here is CASTPGQVTEAFF. In nucleotides, the CDR3 is TGTGCCAGTACCCCGGGACAGGTCACTGAAGCTTTCTTT.

The chain recombines TRBV12-5 with TRBJ2-3; 8 bases line up with TRBD2. The CDR3 totals 18 residues. After removal of 3 bases from V and 1 base from J, the junction contained 12 bases not matched to a gene. CDR1 is LGHNT, CDR2 FRNRAP, per germline. The CDR3 protein is CASGLGGGGRVGTDTQYF. The CDR3, as DNA: TGTGCTAGTGGTTTAGGTGGCGGGGGGAGGGTTGGCACAGATACGCAGTATTTT.

The rearrangement links TRBV13 to TRBJ2-2; TRBD2 is a possible D gene (5 bases). Germline assignment: CDR1 PRHDT and CDR2 FYEKMQ (reference sequence). The CDR3 loop spans 17 amino acids. Trimming took 5 bases from V and 8 from J, leaving 24 bases between them. This CDR3 reads CASSQGPTRFLRGELFF. CDR3 bases: TGTGCCAGCAGCCAAGGCCCCACTAGATTTCTTAGGGGGGAGCTGTTTTTT. Looking up the rest from reference TRBV13 and TRBJ2-2 gives the full variable domain: AAGVIQSPRHLIKEKRETATLKCYPIPRHDTVYWYQQGPGQDPQFLISFYEKMQSDKGSIPDRFSAQQFSDYHSELNMSSLELGDSALYFCASSQGPTRFLRGELFFGEGSRLTVL.

In regard to this clone: The same CDR3 arises from other DNA sequences in this sample as well. The rearrangement uses TRBV7-2 and TRBJ2-3; 9 bases agree with TRBD2. Losses at the gene ends were 1 base for V and 1 base for J; bases not matched to a gene: 3. This CDR3 is 16 amino acids long. CDR1 and CDR2 (germline): SGHTA, FQGNSA. The CDR3 loop is CASSLGPSGGTDTQYF. The CDR3 nucleotides read TGTGCCAGCAGCTTAGGCCCTAGCGGGGGCACAGATACGCAGTATTTT.

The J gene is TRBJ1-1, the V gene TRBV28; D is unclear. Trimming took 5 bases from V and 4 from J, leaving 11 bases between them. Germline V gene lookup returns CDR1 MDHEN and CDR2 SYDVKM. The CDR3 sequence is 13 residues long. CDR3 region: CASSPHGPTEAFF. Here the CDR3 DNA reads TGTGCCAGCAGTCCCCACGGGCCCACTGAAGCTTTCTTT.

The chain joins TRBV11-1 to TRBJ2-3, with D possibly TRBD1 on 6 matching bases. V was pared by 5 bases and J by 5 bases, with 11 bases between. Germline V gives CDR1 SGHAT, CDR2 FQDESV (reference sequence). CDR3 length equals 13 residues. CDR3 sequence reads: CASSQYREDTQYF. CDR3 nucleotides: TGTGCCAGCAGCCAATACAGGGAAGATACGCAGTATTTT.

The chain carries TRBV6-6 and TRBJ2-1; 10 positions agree with TRBD2. The CDR3 consists of 16 residues. V was clipped by 3 bases and J by 4 bases; unmatched bases: 6. Germline CDR1 is MNHNY and CDR2 is SVGAGI (reference sequence). The CDR3 sequence: CASSYGLAGAYNEQFF. The CDR3 region has the DNA TGTGCCAGCAGTTATGGTCTAGCGGGAGCTTACAATGAGCAGTTCTTC.

The chain couples TRBV28 to TRBJ2-7, with D maybe TRBD1 (6 bases). V dropped 0 bases and J dropped 3 bases, with 6 bases sitting between them. This CDR3 spans 13 amino acids. The germline CDR1 and CDR2 sequences are MDHEN and SYDVKM. As DNA, the CDR3 is TGTGCCAGCAGTTTATGGGACAGCTACGAGCAGTACTTC. This gives the protein CASSLWDSYEQYF.

This chain links TRBV7-9 with TRBJ2-5; D remains unclear. From germline, CDR1 is SEHNR and CDR2 FQNEAQ (reference sequence). The CDR3 loop spans 13 amino acids. V lost 6 bases to trimming and J lost 5 bases, with 13 bases between them. CDR3 nucleotides: TGTGCCAGCAGATTTGGGTTAGGGGAGACCCAGTACTTC. It translates to CASRFGLGETQYF.